One sample yielded the 8 T cell receptor beta chains listed below, sequenced in a study of T cells in women clearing cervical HPV infection. Only in-frame clones appear in the TCRdb table, and some are missing; sequencing was by immunoSEQ multiplex PCR. This listing includes some 23,000 clones. Sequenced: blood buffy coat. Every receptor here comes from a woman between 18 and 70 years old with a cervical HPV16 infection that either progressed to CIN3+ or cleared (not recorded which).

A word on this clone: The read ends 3 residues shy of where the CDR3 ends; the end is completed using the germline J gene. The V call is TRBV10-2, the J call TRBJ1-5; D not certain. CDR1 and CDR2 (germline): WSHSY, SAAADI. The CDR3 is made up of 15 amino acids. Trimming removed 10 bases at V and 0 bases at J, with 16 bases between. This CDR3 is CATANGDYSNQPQHF. The CDR3 bases that were read are TGCGCCACCGCGAACGGGGATTATAGCAATCAGCCC.

Remarks on this clone: The read terminates 3 residues before the CDR3 end, so the remaining end is supplied by the germline J gene. The rearrangement links TRBV29-1 to TRBJ2-1; 9 bases line up with TRBD2. Unmatched junction bases numbered 4, after V lost 4 bases and J lost 0 bases. CDR3 size: 15 residues. Germline V gene lookup returns CDR1 SQVTM and CDR2 ANQGSEA. CDR3 DNA, as far as it was read: TGCAGCGTTGTCTGGCGGGAGGGCTCCTACAATGAG. Translation: CSVVWREGSYNE. The CDR3, in full, reads CSVVWREGSYNEQFF.

Of note for this clone: The sequenced fragment ends 3 residues before the CDR3 boundary, so the rest is inferred from the germline J gene. The chain couples TRBV5-1 to TRBJ1-1, with D perhaps TRBD1 (5 bases). V was trimmed by 4 bases and J by 0 bases, leaving 13 bases between them. The CDR3 has 15 amino acids. Germline V CDR1 and CDR2: SGHRS, YFSETQ. The part of the CDR3 DNA that was read is TGCGCCAGCAGCCCAGGGTCAGGAATGAACACTGAA. Amino acid sequence: CASSPGSGMNTE. The entire CDR3 is CASSPGSGMNTEAFF. The whole variable domain, filled in from reference TRBV5-1 and TRBJ1-1, reads KAGVTQTPRYLIKTRGQQVTLSCSPISGHRSVSWYQQTPGQGLQFLFEYFSETQRNKGNFPGRFSGRQFSNSRSEMNVSTLELGDSALYLCASSPGSGMNTEAFFGQGTRLTVV.

In the case of this clone: The read stops 3 residues short of the end of the CDR3; the missing end is completed from the germline J gene. V usage is TRBV20-1 and J usage is TRBJ2-1; perhaps TRBD2 as D (6 bases). The germline CDR1 and CDR2 sequences are DFQATT and SNEGSKA (reference sequence). The CDR3 covers 16 residues. Trimming cost V 4 bases and J 2 bases, with 18 bases left between them. Partial CDR3 DNA: TGCAGTGCTAAACCAGTGGCTGGGGGGACCTACAATGAG. Its translation is CSAKPVAGGTYNE. The full CDR3 protein reads CSAKPVAGGTYNEQFF.

A word on this clone: The read falls 3 residues short of the CDR3 end, and the missing part is taken from the germline J gene. This rearrangement joins TRBV9 to TRBJ2-3; D remains ambiguous. CDR1 and CDR2 (germline): SGDLS, YYNGEE. V was cut by 0 bases and J by 0 bases, with 5 bases left in between. The CDR3 length is 14 residues. Partial CDR3 DNA: TGTGCCAGCAGCGTAGCAGGTAGCACAGATACG. Protein product: CASSVAGSTDT. Given in full, the CDR3 is CASSVAGSTDTQYF.

Details on this clone: Read sequence stops 3 residues before the CDR3 end, and the germline J gene provides the missing end. The V gene is TRBV19, the J gene TRBJ2-1, with 8 nucleotides matching TRBD2. CDR1 and CDR2 from the germline V gene are LNHDA and SQIVND (reference sequence). The CDR3 runs to 16 residues. With V trimmed by 5 bases and J by 5 bases, 11 bases remained unmatched. The sequenced CDR3 bases are TGTGCCAGTAGTTCCCTCCGCAGCGGGGGCCACAATGAG. It encodes CASSSLRSGGHNE. The whole CDR3 protein reads CASSSLRSGGHNEQFF.

According to its frequency, this clone is medium-sized. The read is 3 residues too short to cover the CDR3 end, so that end is filled in from the germline J gene. This sequence joins TRBV7-2 and TRBJ2-4; 9 bases map to TRBD2. J lost 3 bases, V lost 3 bases, and 0 bases had no gene match. The CDR3 is 14 residues long. Looked up from germline, CDR1 is SGHTA and CDR2 is FQGNSA. The sequenced CDR3 bases are TGTGCCAGCAGCTTGACTAGCGGCAAAAACATT. It specifies CASSLTSGKNI. The whole CDR3 sequence reads CASSLTSGKNIQYF.

Points on this clone: The read terminates 3 residues before the CDR3 end, so the remaining end is supplied by the germline J gene. The chain uses TRBV5-3 and TRBJ2-3; 16 positions agree with TRBD2. TRBV5-3 is reported as an ORF; its role is uncertain. After removal of 4 bases from V and 2 bases from J, the junction contained 7 bases not matched to a gene. This CDR3 is built from 18 residues. CDR3 loop: CARSHGTSGRADTDTQYF. CDR3 DNA, as far as it was read: TGTGCCAGAAGCCACGGGACTAGCGGGAGGGCCGACACAGATACG.